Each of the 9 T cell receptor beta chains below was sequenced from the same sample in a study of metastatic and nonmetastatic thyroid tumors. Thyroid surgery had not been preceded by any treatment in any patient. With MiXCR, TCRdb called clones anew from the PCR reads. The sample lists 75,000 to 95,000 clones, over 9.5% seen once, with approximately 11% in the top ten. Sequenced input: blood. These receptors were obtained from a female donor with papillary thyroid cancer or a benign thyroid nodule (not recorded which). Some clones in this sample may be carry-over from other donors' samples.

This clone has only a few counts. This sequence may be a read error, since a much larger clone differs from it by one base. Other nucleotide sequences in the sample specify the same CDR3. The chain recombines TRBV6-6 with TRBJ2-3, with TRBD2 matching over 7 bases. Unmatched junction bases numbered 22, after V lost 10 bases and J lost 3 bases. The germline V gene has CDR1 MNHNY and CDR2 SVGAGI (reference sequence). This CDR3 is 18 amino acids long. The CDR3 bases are TGTGCCACCGCCCGGCTAGCGGAAGTACTCCTTGGAACAGATACGCAGTATTTT. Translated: CATARLAEVLLGTDTQYF.

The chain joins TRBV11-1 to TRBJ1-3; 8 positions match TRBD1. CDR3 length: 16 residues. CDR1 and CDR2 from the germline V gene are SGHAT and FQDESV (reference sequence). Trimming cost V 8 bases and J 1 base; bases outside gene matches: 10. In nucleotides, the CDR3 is TGTGCCAGCGGCCTCCCTACAGGGGGATCTGGAAACACCATATATTTT. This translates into CASGLPTGGSGNTIYF.

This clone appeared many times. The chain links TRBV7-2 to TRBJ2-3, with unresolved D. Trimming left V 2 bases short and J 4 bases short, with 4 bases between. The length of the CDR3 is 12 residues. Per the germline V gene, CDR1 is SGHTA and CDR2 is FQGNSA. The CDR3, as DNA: TGTGCCAGCAGCTTACTAGCAGATACGCAGTATTTT. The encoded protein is CASSLLADTQYF.

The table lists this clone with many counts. CDR3: CASSLSDRGHGYTF. The DNA of the CDR3 is TGTGCCAGCAGTTTATCGGACAGGGGTCATGGCTACACCTTC. The chain employs TRBV28 and TRBJ1-2, with 9 nucleotides matching TRBD1. The CDR3 sequence is 14 residues long. From germline, CDR1 is MDHEN and CDR2 SYDVKM. V trimming: 1 base; J trimming: 6 bases; junction bases outside the gene matches: 3.

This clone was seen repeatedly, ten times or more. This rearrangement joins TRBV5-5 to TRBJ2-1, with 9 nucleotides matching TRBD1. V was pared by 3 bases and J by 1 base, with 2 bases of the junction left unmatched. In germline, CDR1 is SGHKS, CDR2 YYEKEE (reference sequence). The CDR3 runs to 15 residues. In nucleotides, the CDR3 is TGTGCCAGCAGCTGGGGACAGGGTTCCTACAATGAGCAGTTCTTC. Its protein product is CASSWGQGSYNEQFF.

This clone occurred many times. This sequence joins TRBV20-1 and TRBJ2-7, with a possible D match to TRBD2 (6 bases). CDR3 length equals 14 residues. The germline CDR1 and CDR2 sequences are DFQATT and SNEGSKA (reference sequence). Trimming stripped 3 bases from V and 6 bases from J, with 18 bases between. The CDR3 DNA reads TGCAGTGCTAGCCCGGGCGCGGGGTTCCCCGAGCAGTACTTC. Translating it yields CSASPGAGFPEQYF.

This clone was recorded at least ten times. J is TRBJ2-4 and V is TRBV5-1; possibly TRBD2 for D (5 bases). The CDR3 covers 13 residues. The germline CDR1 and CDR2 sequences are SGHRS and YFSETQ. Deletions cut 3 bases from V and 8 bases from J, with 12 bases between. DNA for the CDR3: TGCGCCAGCAGCTCTTTGGAGGTTGACATTCAGTACTTC. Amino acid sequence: CASSSLEVDIQYF.

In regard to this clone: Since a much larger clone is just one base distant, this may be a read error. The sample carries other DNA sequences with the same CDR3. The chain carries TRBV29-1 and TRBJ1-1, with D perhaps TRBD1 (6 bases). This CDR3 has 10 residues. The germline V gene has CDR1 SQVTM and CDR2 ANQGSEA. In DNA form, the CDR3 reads TGCAGTGTCGCGCAGGGGCGAGCTTTCTTT. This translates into CSVAQGRAFF.

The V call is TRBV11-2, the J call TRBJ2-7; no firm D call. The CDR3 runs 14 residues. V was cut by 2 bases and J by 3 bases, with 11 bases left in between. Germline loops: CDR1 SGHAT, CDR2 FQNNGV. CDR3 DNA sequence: TGTGCCAGCAGCTTAAGCCGTGGGCGCTACGAGCAGTACTTC. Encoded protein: CASSLSRGRYEQYF.